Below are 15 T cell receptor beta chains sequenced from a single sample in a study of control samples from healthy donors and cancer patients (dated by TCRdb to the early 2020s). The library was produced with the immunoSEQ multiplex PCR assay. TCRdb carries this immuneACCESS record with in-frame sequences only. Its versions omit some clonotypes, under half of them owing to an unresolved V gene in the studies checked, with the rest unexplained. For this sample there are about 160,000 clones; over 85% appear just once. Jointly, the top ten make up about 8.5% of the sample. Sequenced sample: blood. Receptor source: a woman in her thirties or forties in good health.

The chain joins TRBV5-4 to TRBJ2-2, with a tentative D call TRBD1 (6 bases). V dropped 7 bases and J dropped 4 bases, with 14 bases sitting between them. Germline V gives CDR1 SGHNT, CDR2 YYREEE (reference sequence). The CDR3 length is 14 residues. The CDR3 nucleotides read TGTGCCAGCCGACTTCTAGGGGGCACCGGGGAGCTGTTTTTT. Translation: CASRLLGGTGELFF.

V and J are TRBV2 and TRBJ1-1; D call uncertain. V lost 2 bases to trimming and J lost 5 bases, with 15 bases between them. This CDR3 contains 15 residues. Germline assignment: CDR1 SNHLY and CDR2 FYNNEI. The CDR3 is CASSESSLPRTEAFF. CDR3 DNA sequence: TGTGCCAGCAGTGAATCTTCCCTTCCGCGGACTGAAGCTTTCTTT.

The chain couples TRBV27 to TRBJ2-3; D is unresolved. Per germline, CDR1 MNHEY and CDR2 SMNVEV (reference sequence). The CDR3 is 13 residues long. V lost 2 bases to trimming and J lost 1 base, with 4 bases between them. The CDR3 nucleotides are TGTGCCAGCAGTTTACGCGGCACAGATACGCAGTATTTT. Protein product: CASSLRGTDTQYF.

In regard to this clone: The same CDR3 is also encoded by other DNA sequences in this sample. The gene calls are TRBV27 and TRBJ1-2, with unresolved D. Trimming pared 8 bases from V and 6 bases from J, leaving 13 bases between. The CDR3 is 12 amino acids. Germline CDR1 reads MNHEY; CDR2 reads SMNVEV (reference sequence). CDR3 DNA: TGTGCCAGCCGGTCGACCGGCCATGGCTACACCTTC. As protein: CASRSTGHGYTF.

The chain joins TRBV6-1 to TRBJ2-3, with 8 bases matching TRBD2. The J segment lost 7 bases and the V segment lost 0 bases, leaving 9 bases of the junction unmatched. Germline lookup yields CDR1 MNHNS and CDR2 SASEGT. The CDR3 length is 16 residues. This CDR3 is CASSEAPAGERHTQYF. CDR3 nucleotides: TGTGCCAGCAGTGAAGCCCCAGCGGGAGAAAGACATACGCAGTATTTT.

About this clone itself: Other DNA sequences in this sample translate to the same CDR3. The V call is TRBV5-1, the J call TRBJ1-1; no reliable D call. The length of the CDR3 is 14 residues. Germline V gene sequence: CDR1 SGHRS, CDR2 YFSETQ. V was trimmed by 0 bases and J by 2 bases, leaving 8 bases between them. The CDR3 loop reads CASSLVQSNTEAFF. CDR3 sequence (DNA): TGCGCCAGCAGCTTGGTACAATCCAACACTGAAGCTTTCTTT.

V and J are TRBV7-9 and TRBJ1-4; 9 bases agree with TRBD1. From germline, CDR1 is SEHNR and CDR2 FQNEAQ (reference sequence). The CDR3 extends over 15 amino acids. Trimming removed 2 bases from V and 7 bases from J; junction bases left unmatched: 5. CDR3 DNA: TGTGCCAGCAGCTTATGGACAGGGGCGGGTGAAAAACTGTTTTTT. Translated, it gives CASSLWTGAGEKLFF.

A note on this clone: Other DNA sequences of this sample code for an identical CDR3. CDR3 coding DNA: TGCGCCAGCAGTTCGGGACAGGGAGCCCAAGAGACCCAGTACTTC. Protein sequence: CASSSGQGAQETQYF. The V gene is TRBV5-1, the J gene TRBJ2-5; 9 bases fit TRBD1. The CDR3 loop spans 15 amino acids. Unmatched junction bases numbered 6, after V lost 5 bases and J lost 1 base. Per the germline V gene, CDR1 is SGHRS and CDR2 is YFSETQ.

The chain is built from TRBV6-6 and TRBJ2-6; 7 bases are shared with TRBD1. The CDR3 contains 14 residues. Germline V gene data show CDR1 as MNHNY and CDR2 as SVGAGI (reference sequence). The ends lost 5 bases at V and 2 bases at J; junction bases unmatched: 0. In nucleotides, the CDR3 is TGTGCCAGCAGTGACAGGGCTGGGGCCAACGTCCTGACTTTC. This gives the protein CASSDRAGANVLTF.

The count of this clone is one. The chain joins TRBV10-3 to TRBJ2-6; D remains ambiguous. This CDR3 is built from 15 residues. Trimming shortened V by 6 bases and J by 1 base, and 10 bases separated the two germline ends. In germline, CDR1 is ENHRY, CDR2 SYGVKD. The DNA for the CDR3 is TGTGCCATCAGACCGGACGGATCTGGGGCCAACGTCCTGACTTTC. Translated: CAIRPDGSGANVLTF.

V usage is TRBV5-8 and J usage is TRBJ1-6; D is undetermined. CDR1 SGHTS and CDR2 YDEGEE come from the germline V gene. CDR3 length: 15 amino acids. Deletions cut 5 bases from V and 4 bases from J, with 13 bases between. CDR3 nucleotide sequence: TGTGCCAGCAGGCCCCGGCAGCGTTATAATTCACCCCTCCACTTT. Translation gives CASRPRQRYNSPLHF.

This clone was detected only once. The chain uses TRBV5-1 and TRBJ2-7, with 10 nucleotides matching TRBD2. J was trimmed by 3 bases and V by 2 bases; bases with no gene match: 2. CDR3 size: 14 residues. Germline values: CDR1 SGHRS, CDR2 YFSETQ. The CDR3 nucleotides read TGCGCCAGCAGCTTAACTAGCGGGGTCTACGAGCAGTACTTC. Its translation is CASSLTSGVYEQYF.

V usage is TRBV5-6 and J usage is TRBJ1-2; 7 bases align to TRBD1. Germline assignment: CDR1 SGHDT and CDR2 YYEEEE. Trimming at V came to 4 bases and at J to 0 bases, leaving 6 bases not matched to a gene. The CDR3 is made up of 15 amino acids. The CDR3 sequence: CASSHWDRANYGYTF. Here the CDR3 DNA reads TGTGCCAGCAGCCACTGGGACAGAGCTAACTATGGCTACACCTTC.

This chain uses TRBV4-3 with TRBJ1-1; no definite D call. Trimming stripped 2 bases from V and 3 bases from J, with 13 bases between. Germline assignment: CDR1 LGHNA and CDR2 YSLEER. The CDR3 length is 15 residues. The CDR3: CASSQYRTDDTEAFF. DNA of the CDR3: TGCGCCAGCAGCCAATATAGGACGGACGACACTGAAGCTTTCTTT.

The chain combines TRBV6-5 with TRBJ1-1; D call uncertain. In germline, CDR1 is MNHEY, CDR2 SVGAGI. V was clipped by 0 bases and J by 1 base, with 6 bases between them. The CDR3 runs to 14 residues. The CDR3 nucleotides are TGTGCCAGCAGTTACTCGACACGGAACACTGAAGCTTTCTTT. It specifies CASSYSTRNTEAFF.